This T cell receptor (beta chain) was sequenced for a study of T cell clones after liver transplantation. V was shortened by 2 bases and J by 5 bases, with 13 bases between the two germline ends. CDR3 length equals 16 residues. The germline V gene has CDR1 MNHEY and CDR2 SVGAGI. About this clone itself: Its antigen remains unidentified.

The study's findings and limits: Compared with third party-reactive sequences, donor-reactive ones declined more, independent of withdrawal success.

Libraries were prepared by immunoSEQ multiplex PCR; TCRdb keeps only in-frame clonotypes and omits some of them. The sample shows about 50,000 clones, roughly 70% of them seen only once. The input for sequencing was CD4+ T cells from blood, taken approximately 54 months after liver transplant. The sequence was collected from a human patient who received a liver transplant. Some T cells here may be from the graft donor. The J gene is TRBJ1-6, the V gene TRBV6-5; D is uncertain. The CDR3 loop is CASSYGGGKDNSPLHF. In nucleotides, the CDR3 is TGTGCCAGCAGTTACGGCGGAGGGAAGGATAATTCACCCCTCCACTTT.